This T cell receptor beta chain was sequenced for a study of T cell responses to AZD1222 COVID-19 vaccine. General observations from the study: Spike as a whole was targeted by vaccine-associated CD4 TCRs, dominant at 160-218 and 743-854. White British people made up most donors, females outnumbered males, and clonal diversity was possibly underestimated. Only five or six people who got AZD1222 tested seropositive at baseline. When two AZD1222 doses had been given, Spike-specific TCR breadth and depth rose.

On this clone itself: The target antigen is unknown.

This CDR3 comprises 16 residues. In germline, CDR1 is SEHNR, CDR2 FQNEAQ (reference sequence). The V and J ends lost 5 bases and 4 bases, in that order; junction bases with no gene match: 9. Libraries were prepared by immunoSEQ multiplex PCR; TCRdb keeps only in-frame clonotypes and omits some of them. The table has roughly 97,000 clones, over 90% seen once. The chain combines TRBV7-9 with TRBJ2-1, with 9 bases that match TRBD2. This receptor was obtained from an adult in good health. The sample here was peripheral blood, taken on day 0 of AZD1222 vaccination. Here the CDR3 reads CASSPVAGALYNEQFF. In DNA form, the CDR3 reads TGTGCCAGCAGCCCTGTAGCGGGAGCTTTGTACAATGAGCAGTTCTTC. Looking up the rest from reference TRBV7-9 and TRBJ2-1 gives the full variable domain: DTGVSQNPRHKITKRGQNVTFRCDPISEHNRLYWYRQTLGQGPEFLTYFQNEAQLEKSRLLSDRFSAERPKGSFSTLEIQRTEQGDSAMYLCASSPVAGALYNEQFFGPGTRLTVL.